Listed below are T cell receptor beta chains from one sample, sequenced in a study of CD8+ T cells in alopecia areata. The table came from immunoSEQ multiplex PCR; TCRdb's copy has only in-frame clones and leaves some out. The table has about 110,000 clones, around three fifths seen once; the top ten hold less than 15%. This sample comprised CD8+ T cells sorted from blood, obtained at week 24, from a patient treated with tofacitinib. These receptors originate from a human donor with alopecia areata. Both conserved end residues are part of each CDR3. Clone size appears in some rows only: once, few, many, or a class for an expanded clone.

CDR3aa: CASSQGSSLQPQHF; j_gene: TRBJ1-5; abundance: -; v_gene: TRBV27
CDR3aa: CASSLDGETQYF; j_gene: TRBJ2-5; abundance: few; v_gene: TRBV5-4
CDR3aa: CASRMDRGSTGELFF; j_gene: TRBJ2-2; abundance: -; v_gene: TRBV7-9
CDR3aa: CAIRADRGGNQPQHF; j_gene: TRBJ1-5; abundance: -; v_gene: TRBV10-3
CDR3aa: CASSQGEGKAFF; j_gene: TRBJ1-1; abundance: -; v_gene: TRBV4-1
CDR3aa: CASSLRTYNEQFF; j_gene: TRBJ2-1; abundance: -; v_gene: TRBV11-2
CDR3aa: CASSQKGAGKTQYF; j_gene: TRBJ2-5; abundance: -; v_gene: TRBV4-1
CDR3aa: CASRGQSYEQYF; j_gene: TRBJ2-7; abundance: -; v_gene: TRBV4-1
CDR3aa: CASSVDRNEGFNYGYTF; j_gene: TRBJ1-2; abundance: once; v_gene: TRBV9
CDR3aa: CASSYDGELGEQYF; j_gene: TRBJ2-7; abundance: few; v_gene: TRBV6-5
CDR3aa: CASSKGVNTEAFF; j_gene: TRBJ1-1; abundance: -; v_gene: TRBV23-1
CDR3aa: CASSLSGGGARETQYF; j_gene: TRBJ2-5; abundance: -; v_gene: TRBV27
CDR3aa: CATSRVGGSVYEQYF; j_gene: TRBJ2-7; abundance: -; v_gene: TRBV15
CDR3aa: CASSNDLTGKREQYF; j_gene: TRBJ2-7; abundance: few; v_gene: TRBV9
CDR3aa: CASSTRQGNTEAFF; j_gene: TRBJ1-1; abundance: -; v_gene: TRBV7-9
CDR3aa: CASSEGGGRVHEQYF; j_gene: TRBJ2-7; abundance: few; v_gene: TRBV6-1
CDR3aa: CASSLATCCRQGTYEQYF; j_gene: TRBJ2-7; abundance: few; v_gene: TRBV5-1
CDR3aa: CASSITPVQAYEQYF; j_gene: TRBJ2-7; abundance: -; v_gene: TRBV19
CDR3aa: CASSLIPSGELFF; j_gene: TRBJ2-2; abundance: -; v_gene: TRBV7-2
CDR3aa: CASRDYQETQYF; j_gene: TRBJ2-5; abundance: few; v_gene: TRBV27
CDR3aa: CASSHPGQGTVNEQYF; j_gene: TRBJ2-7; abundance: -; v_gene: TRBV27
CDR3aa: CASSLADEGHEQYF; j_gene: TRBJ2-7; abundance: -; v_gene: TRBV5-6
CDR3aa: CASSWGQAVGGELFF; j_gene: TRBJ2-2; abundance: -; v_gene: TRBV27
CDR3aa: CASSPVVQGANYGYTF; j_gene: TRBJ1-2; abundance: -; v_gene: TRBV9
CDR3aa: CASSETSYGYTF; j_gene: TRBJ1-2; abundance: -; v_gene: TRBV9
CDR3aa: CASSYGLAGRLEQYF; j_gene: TRBJ2-7; abundance: -; v_gene: TRBV7-9
CDR3aa: CASSLEMATATYEQYF; j_gene: TRBJ2-7; abundance: -; v_gene: TRBV11-2
CDR3aa: CASSEQQSSYNEQFF; j_gene: TRBJ2-1; abundance: few; v_gene: TRBV19
CDR3aa: CASSLEGIQGALNYGYTF; j_gene: TRBJ1-2; abundance: -; v_gene: TRBV5-6
CDR3aa: CSVVMTGKQNYGYTF; j_gene: TRBJ1-2; abundance: -; v_gene: TRBV29-1
CDR3aa: CASSLTPPVTATNEKLFF; j_gene: TRBJ1-4; abundance: -; v_gene: TRBV5-4
CDR3aa: CASSVGSAPSYNEQFF; j_gene: TRBJ2-1; abundance: few; v_gene: TRBV6-1
CDR3aa: CSVEGEGYGYTF; j_gene: TRBJ1-2; abundance: once; v_gene: TRBV29-1
CDR3aa: CASSLQDRALETQYF; j_gene: TRBJ2-5; abundance: -; v_gene: TRBV7-9
CDR3aa: CASSFGSRHQETQYF; j_gene: TRBJ2-5; abundance: -; v_gene: TRBV5-4
CDR3aa: CASSQQRSGANVLTF; j_gene: TRBJ2-6; abundance: -; v_gene: TRBV7-9
CDR3aa: CASSQVQGYLADTQYF; j_gene: TRBJ2-3; abundance: -; v_gene: TRBV4-1
CDR3aa: CAWTWGTEAFF; j_gene: TRBJ1-1; abundance: -; v_gene: TRBV30
CDR3aa: CASSLEGGDTGELFF; j_gene: TRBJ2-2; abundance: -; v_gene: TRBV7-8
CDR3aa: CASSQVNFAYEQYF; j_gene: TRBJ2-7; abundance: -; v_gene: TRBV9
CDR3aa: CASSLGQAGANVLTF; j_gene: TRBJ2-6; abundance: -; v_gene: TRBV13
CDR3aa: CASSLTRNEQFF; j_gene: TRBJ2-1; abundance: -; v_gene: TRBV5-6
CDR3aa: CASSFGLPTGELFF; j_gene: TRBJ2-2; abundance: -; v_gene: TRBV27
CDR3aa: CASSFLQGYDDEQFF; j_gene: TRBJ2-1; abundance: -; v_gene: TRBV5-6
CDR3aa: CASSLEGGAGTEAFF; j_gene: TRBJ1-1; abundance: -; v_gene: TRBV7-9
CDR3aa: CASSFTTTGKNIQYF; j_gene: TRBJ2-4; abundance: few; v_gene: TRBV7-9
CDR3aa: CASSEDAGGSSNTIYF; j_gene: TRBJ1-3; abundance: -; v_gene: TRBV6-1
CDR3aa: CASSYRKGLSTDTQYF; j_gene: TRBJ2-3; abundance: few; v_gene: TRBV5-1
CDR3aa: CASSQDPVEATNEKLFF; j_gene: TRBJ1-4; abundance: few; v_gene: TRBV4-3
CDR3aa: CASSEAEGWDSGANVLTF; j_gene: TRBJ2-6; abundance: few; v_gene: TRBV2
CDR3aa: CASSSVGTNTEAFF; j_gene: TRBJ1-1; abundance: -; v_gene: TRBV27
CDR3aa: CASSQASGGGGTDTQYF; j_gene: TRBJ2-3; abundance: -; v_gene: TRBV14
CDR3aa: CASSQDTLLDEQFF; j_gene: TRBJ2-1; abundance: -; v_gene: TRBV4-1
CDR3aa: CASSLEGGNQPQHF; j_gene: TRBJ1-5; abundance: few; v_gene: TRBV5-1
CDR3aa: CASNSGTGFGYTF; j_gene: TRBJ1-2; abundance: -; v_gene: TRBV6-5
CDR3aa: CASSQRVPSYEQYF; j_gene: TRBJ2-7; abundance: -; v_gene: TRBV5-6
CDR3aa: CASSYSEGNEQFF; j_gene: TRBJ2-1; abundance: -; v_gene: TRBV6-5
CDR3aa: CASSFTGLSRSYNEQFF; j_gene: TRBJ2-1; abundance: -; v_gene: TRBV5-1
CDR3aa: CASSPPTENTEAFF; j_gene: TRBJ1-1; abundance: once; v_gene: TRBV7-8
CDR3aa: CATGEEWNTEAFF; j_gene: TRBJ1-1; abundance: -; v_gene: TRBV25-1